Below, 5 T cell receptor beta chains from the same sample are listed, as sequenced in a study of beta chain features in type 1 diabetes. cDNA synthesis used the whole RNA isolate, giving expressed TCRB sequences. Data came from immunoSEQ multiplex PCR; TCRdb stores just in-frame clones and leaves some out. The profile shows 150,000 to 170,000 clones, around 8% of them singletons. The sample was central memory CD4+ T cells from blood. Source of these receptors: a man between 18 and 29 years old in good health.

This chain uses TRBV28 with TRBJ1-2, with 11 bases matching TRBD1. J gave up 0 bases and V 6 bases, and 6 bases lay outside the gene matches. Looked up from germline, CDR1 is MDHEN and CDR2 is SYDVKM. The CDR3 extends over 16 amino acids. CDR3 nucleotides: TGTGCCAGCAGAGGGACAGGGGGTCAAGCTAACTATGGCTACACCTTC. It yields the protein CASRGTGGQANYGYTF.

The CDR3 here is CASSPNVGGTGTYEQYF. The CDR3 DNA reads TGTGCCAGCAGCCCTAACGTGGGAGGGACAGGGACCTACGAGCAGTACTTC. V is TRBV7-8 and J is TRBJ2-7; 9 bases match TRBD1. With 5 bases clipped from V and 2 bases from J, the junction kept 13 bases outside the gene matches. The germline V gene has CDR1 SGHVS and CDR2 FQNEAQ. The CDR3 runs 17 residues.

The J gene is TRBJ1-5, the V gene TRBV6-1; D is uncertain. Trimming took off 3 bases at V and 5 bases at J, with 8 bases between the two ends. CDR1 and CDR2 from the germline V gene are MNHNS and SASEGT. The CDR3 extends over 13 amino acids. The CDR3: CASSDYGDQPQHF. The CDR3 DNA reads as TGTGCCAGCAGTGATTATGGAGATCAGCCCCAGCATTTT.

This sequence joins TRBV29-1 and TRBJ1-3; D gene unclear. With 7 bases removed from V and 3 bases from J, the gap between germline ends came to 13 bases. The CDR3 has 13 residues. Germline loops: CDR1 SQVTM, CDR2 ANQGSEA. In nucleotides, the CDR3 is TGCAGCGGGAGGACTGTGGGTGGAAACACCATATATTTT. As protein: CSGRTVGGNTIYF.

This chain joins TRBV7-8 and TRBJ2-7, with 8 bases lining up with TRBD2. This CDR3 has 16 residues. Trimming took 4 bases from V and 0 from J; bases not matched to a gene: 8. Germline V gene lookup returns CDR1 SGHVS and CDR2 FQNEAQ. CDR3 sequence (DNA): TGTGCCAGCAGCTCACGAGACGGGGGGGACTCCTACGAGCAGTACTTC. It codes for CASSSRDGGDSYEQYF.